This T cell receptor beta chain came from a study of blood T cell repertoires in COVID-19. Profiled with immunoSEQ multiplex PCR; TCRdb holds only in-frame clones, not every one. The repertoire holds 150,000 to 200,000 clones, with over 65% as singletons. Per the germline V gene, CDR1 is SGHTA and CDR2 is FQGNSA. V lost 5 bases to trimming and J lost 0 bases, with 11 bases between them. There are 15 residues in the CDR3. The TCR comes from a man aged 55 to 70 with acute or convalescent COVID-19. This chain joins TRBV7-2 and TRBJ1-3; D remains ambiguous. The specimen was peripheral blood. The CDR3 nucleotides are TGTGCCAGCAGCCTCCTGACACACTCTGGAAACACCATATATTTT. Translation gives CASSLLTHSGNTIYF.